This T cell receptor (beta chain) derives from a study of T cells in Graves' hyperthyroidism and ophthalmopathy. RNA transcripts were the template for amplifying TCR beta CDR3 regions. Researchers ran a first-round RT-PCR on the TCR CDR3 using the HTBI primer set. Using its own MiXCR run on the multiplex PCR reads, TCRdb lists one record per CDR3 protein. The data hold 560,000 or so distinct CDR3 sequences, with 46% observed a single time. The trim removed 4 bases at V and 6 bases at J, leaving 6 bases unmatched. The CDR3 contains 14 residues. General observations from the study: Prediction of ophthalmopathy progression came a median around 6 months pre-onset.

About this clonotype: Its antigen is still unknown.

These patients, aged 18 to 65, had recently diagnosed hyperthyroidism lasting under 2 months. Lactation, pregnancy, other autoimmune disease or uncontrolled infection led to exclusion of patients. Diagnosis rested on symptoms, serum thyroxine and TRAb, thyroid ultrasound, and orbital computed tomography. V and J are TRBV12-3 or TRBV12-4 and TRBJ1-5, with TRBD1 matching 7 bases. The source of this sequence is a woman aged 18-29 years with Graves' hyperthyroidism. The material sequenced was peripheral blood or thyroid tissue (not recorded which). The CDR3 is CASSYPTGLQPQHF. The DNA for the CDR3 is TGTGCCAGCAGTTACCCGACAGGGCTTCAGCCCCAGCATTTT.